The rows below give T cell receptor beta chains drawn from one sample of a study of T cells after yellow fever vaccination. TCRdb used MiXCR to reprocess the 5' RACE reads, holding one entry per CDR3 protein. The sample records around 310,000 distinct CDR3 sequences, 4% to 5.5% being singletons. The material sequenced was PBMCs, taken 15 days after the yellow fever booster vaccination. These receptors all stem from a man aged 18-30 years who received the YFV17D yellow fever vaccine. Each CDR3 is given with its conserved first and last residue. Fields, in order: clone size, D gene, V gene, J gene, CDR3 DNA, CDR3 protein. D genes are given only for firm matches. A clone size is listed for some rows: how often the clone was seen (once, few, many), or a class if it is expanded.

many	-	TRBV4-2	TRBJ1-1	TGTGCCAGCAGCCAACAGTTACCCCTTTCAGACAAGAACACTGAAGCTTTCTTT	CASSQQLPLSDKNTEAFF
few	-	TRBV7-9	TRBJ1-1	TGTGCCAGCAGCTTAGAATTAGGGCGGCAGAACACTGAAGCTTTCTTT	CASSLELGRQNTEAFF
many	TRBD1	TRBV6-2/TRBV6-3	TRBJ2-2	TGTGCCAGCAGTCCCGGACAGGGTGTAACCGGGGAGCTGTTTTTT	CASSPGQGVTGELFF
few	-	TRBV7-3	TRBJ2-1	TGTGCCAGCAGCTCGGACCCCGCCTCCTACAATGAGCAGTTCTTC	CASSSDPASYNEQFF
-	-	TRBV7-9	TRBJ1-1	TGTGCCAGCAGCCCCGGACACCTGAACACTGAAGCTTTCTTT	CASSPGHLNTEAFF
many	-	TRBV5-1	TRBJ2-7	TGCGCCAGCAGCGGCGGGGGCCCTGGAAACGAGCAGTACTTC	CASSGGGPGNEQYF
many	-	TRBV7-6	TRBJ2-1	TGTGCCAGCAGCCTCTTAGACAACCCGCGGGATGAGCAGTTCTTC	CASSLLDNPRDEQFF
few	-	TRBV15	TRBJ1-5	TGTGCCACCAGCATCCAGGGCAATCAGCCCCAGCATTTT	CATSIQGNQPQHF
many	-	TRBV10-3	TRBJ1-2	TGTGCCATCAGTGAGGCAGGGAGCCACTATGGCTACACCTTC	CAISEAGSHYGYTF
many	-	TRBV12-3/TRBV12-4	TRBJ1-2	TGTGCCAGCCCCCCTAGAGTGAGCCATGGCTACACCTTC	CASPPRVSHGYTF
-	-	TRBV6-5	TRBJ1-3	TGTGCCAGCAGTTACTCTGTACCGGGACAAGATGGAAACACCATATATTTT	CASSYSVPGQDGNTIYF
many	-	TRBV20-1	TRBJ2-2	TGCAGTGCTCCTCAGCCGAACACCGGGGAGCTGTTTTTT	CSAPQPNTGELFF
few	TRBD2	TRBV5-6	TRBJ2-1	TGTGCCAGCAGCCCCCGGACTAGCGGGGGCCTCTCCTACAATGAGCAGTTCTTC	CASSPRTSGGLSYNEQFF
many	-	TRBV5-1	TRBJ2-7	TGCGCCAGCAGCTTGGGTGACAGAAACTACGAGCAGTACTTC	CASSLGDRNYEQYF
many	-	TRBV6-2/TRBV6-3	TRBJ2-5	TGTGCCAGCAGTTACTCGACCAGCGGTAATCCGTTGACCCAGTACTTC	CASSYSTSGNPLTQYF
few	-	TRBV7-2	TRBJ2-3	TGTGCCAGCAGCTTAGATTCCGGGGTGGATACGCAGTATTTT	CASSLDSGVDTQYF
many	TRBD2	TRBV20-1	TRBJ2-3	TGCAGTGCTAGAGGGACTAGCGCTGGACCAGATACGCAGTATTTT	CSARGTSAGPDTQYF
-	-	TRBV12-3/TRBV12-4	TRBJ1-5	TGTGCCAGCAGTTTATCCCTCGGGGGCTTGGGGCTTAGCAATCAGCCCCAGCATTTT	CASSLSLGGLGLSNQPQHF
-	-	TRBV27	TRBJ2-7	TGTGCCAGCAGTTTACGCCGGAGCTACGAGCAGTACTTC	CASSLRRSYEQYF
-	-	TRBV7-2	TRBJ1-2	TGTGCCAGCAGCCCCGATCGGCTGAACTATGGCTACACCTTC	CASSPDRLNYGYTF
few	-	TRBV21-1	TRBJ1-5	TGTGCCAGCACCCGCACGGGGGCTAGCCAGCCCCAGCATTTT	CASTRTGASQPQHF
-	TRBD1	TRBV6-6	TRBJ1-5	TGTGCCACCAACGCCGGGACAGGGGCTCTTAGCAATCAGCCCCAGCATTTT	CATNAGTGALSNQPQHF
many	-	TRBV5-1	TRBJ2-5	TGCGCCAGCAGCGGGGACCGGGGCCAAGAGACCCAGTACTTC	CASSGDRGQETQYF
-	TRBD2	TRBV7-9	TRBJ2-7	TGTGCCAGCAGCTTCCCGCCGCGGGGGGAGGTCGAGCAGTACTTC	CASSFPPRGEVEQYF
-	-	TRBV20-1	TRBJ2-7	TGCAGTGCTAGAGATCGAAGGCTAGAGGGCTACGAGCAGTACTTC	CSARDRRLEGYEQYF
-	TRBD1	TRBV5-1	TRBJ1-2	TGCGCCAGCAGCTCCGGGACAGCCTTCTATGGCTACACCTTC	CASSSGTAFYGYTF
many	-	TRBV7-2	TRBJ1-5	TGTGCCAGCAGCTTACAGGGCTGGCAGCCCCAGCATTTT	CASSLQGWQPQHF
few	TRBD1	TRBV10-3	TRBJ1-1	TGTGCCATCAGTGAGATGCGGACAGGCCCTGAAGCTTTCTTT	CAISEMRTGPEAFF
many	-	TRBV20-1	TRBJ2-7	TGCAGTGCTAAGGGGCTATTCTACGAGCAGTACTTC	CSAKGLFYEQYF
-	TRBD2	TRBV12-3/TRBV12-4	TRBJ2-1	TGTGCCAGCAAACCGGGGGGGAGGCGTGATGAGCAGTTCTTC	CASKPGGRRDEQFF
many	-	TRBV21-1	TRBJ2-3	TGTGCCAGCAGCAATGGCGGGAAAAGCACAGATACGCAGTATTTT	CASSNGGKSTDTQYF
many	-	TRBV20-1	TRBJ1-5	TGCAGTGCTACCCCTAGCAATCAGCCCCAGCATTTT	CSATPSNQPQHF
many	-	TRBV29-1	TRBJ2-2	TGCAGCGTTGGGACGGCGAACACCGGGGAGCTGTTTTTT	CSVGTANTGELFF
many	-	TRBV28	TRBJ2-3	TGTGCCAGCAGTTCCTACTCAATGCAGGAGGGCACAGATACGCAGTATTTT	CASSSYSMQEGTDTQYF
many	-	TRBV4-1	TRBJ2-3	TGCGCCAGCAGCCATGGCCCAAGGGAAGATACGCAGTATTTT	CASSHGPREDTQYF
-	-	TRBV5-5	TRBJ2-1	TGTGCCAGCAGCTGGGGGACTTCTACATTCTCCTACAATGAGCAGTTCTTC	CASSWGTSTFSYNEQFF
many	-	TRBV6-1	TRBJ1-1	TGTGCCAGCAGTGACACTGGCGGCACTGAAGCTTTCTTT	CASSDTGGTEAFF
many	TRBD2	TRBV7-2	TRBJ2-5	TGTGCCAGCAGCCCACAGCGGGGGGCCCAAGAGACCCAGTACTTC	CASSPQRGAQETQYF
-	TRBD2	TRBV5-1	TRBJ2-1	TGCGCCAGCAGCTTGACTAGCGTATCATGGAATGAGCAGTTCTTC	CASSLTSVSWNEQFF
few	-	TRBV5-1	TRBJ2-7	TGCGCCTCCTCTCCGAGCCCTTTCCGGGAGCAGTACTTC	CASSPSPFREQYF
many	TRBD2	TRBV10-2	TRBJ2-7	TGCGCCAGCCTGCGGGGGGGGTTCTACGAGCAGTACTTC	CASLRGGFYEQYF
few	TRBD2	TRBV11-2	TRBJ2-3	TGTGCCAGCAGCACTAAAAGCGGGGGGAACACAGATACGCAGTATTTT	CASSTKSGGNTDTQYF
many	TRBD2	TRBV10-3	TRBJ2-5	TGTGCCATCAGTGATGGGCGGGGGGCCAGGGAGACCCAGTACTTC	CAISDGRGARETQYF
many	TRBD2	TRBV7-2	TRBJ2-3	TGTGCCAGCAGCTTAGGAGCGGGGGGGCGGCGCACAGATACGCAGTATTTT	CASSLGAGGRRTDTQYF
many	-	TRBV11-2	TRBJ2-4	TGTGCCAGCAGCTTAGCCCCCTCGGGTGGCCAAAACATTCAGTACTTC	CASSLAPSGGQNIQYF
-	-	TRBV28	TRBJ2-4	TGTGCCAGCACCTTACTAGGTTTAGGGAACATTCAGTACTTC	CASTLLGLGNIQYF
few	-	TRBV6-4	TRBJ2-3	TGTGCCAGCCCTAGAGATAGGGATACCCCCACAGATACGCAGTATTTT	CASPRDRDTPTDTQYF
few	-	TRBV5-4	TRBJ1-1	TGTGCCAGCAGCTTGAACAGGGCCGAGAAAGCTTTCTTT	CASSLNRAEKAFF
many	TRBD2	TRBV27	TRBJ2-5	TGTGCCAGCAGTCAGCGGGGCCAAGAGACCCAGTACTTC	CASSQRGQETQYF
many	-	TRBV6-4	TRBJ2-3	TGTGCCAGCAGTGACACGTCGGGGAGCGCCACAGATACGCAGTATTTT	CASSDTSGSATDTQYF
many	-	TRBV10-3	TRBJ2-2	TGTGCCATCAGCCCCTCAGTCGTGGGAGGCACCGGGGAGCTGTTTTTT	CAISPSVVGGTGELFF
few	-	TRBV12-5	TRBJ1-5	TGTGCTAGTGGTTTCCACAGGGTGAGCAATCAGCCCCAGCATTTT	CASGFHRVSNQPQHF
many	-	TRBV10-2	TRBJ1-1	TGCGCCAGCAGTGCACAAAACACTGAAGCTTTCTTT	CASSAQNTEAFF
few	-	TRBV20-1	TRBJ2-7	TGCAGTGCTAGTCTGATGTCAGGATTCGGGGAGGAGCAGTACTTC	CSASLMSGFGEEQYF
-	-	TRBV6-5	TRBJ2-1	TGTGCCAGCAAGGAGGTCAGGAGCTGGAATGAGCAGTTCTTC	CASKEVRSWNEQFF